These T cell receptor beta chains were read from a single sample in a study of shared T cell receptors in the human thymus. Profiled with immunoSEQ multiplex PCR; TCRdb holds only in-frame clones, not every one. The sample shows about 660,000 clones, 88% of them seen only once. This same sample was also taken into another study, of human thymus T cells.

Material: thymocytes. Receptor source: a boy under three years old with a congenital heart defect. CDR3s include the opening cysteine and the closing phenylalanine or tryptophan. Fields, in order: D gene, V gene, J gene, clone size, CDR3 DNA, CDR3 protein. The D gene is left open where the match is weak. Size values are once, few and many counts, or a class for expanded clones, and some rows have none.

d_call: -
v_call: TRBV6-1
j_call: TRBJ1-3
clone_size: -
cdr3_nt: TGTGCCAGCAGTGAAGCTCTCATACAGGGAGTCAGGGGAAACACCATATATTTT
cdr3_aa: CASSEALIQGVRGNTIYF

d_call: TRBD1
v_call: TRBV4-1
j_call: TRBJ2-3
clone_size: -
cdr3_nt: TGCGCCAGCAGCCAAATTGGGACAGGGGATCAAGATACGCAGTATTTT
cdr3_aa: CASSQIGTGDQDTQYF

d_call: TRBD1
v_call: TRBV2
j_call: TRBJ1-2
clone_size: -
cdr3_nt: TGTGCCAGCAGTCGGACAGGGGGCCCGAACTATGGCTACACCTTC
cdr3_aa: CASSRTGGPNYGYTF

d_call: TRBD2
v_call: TRBV4-3
j_call: TRBJ2-3
clone_size: -
cdr3_nt: TGCGCCAGCAGCCAAGACGGGCTAGCGGAGGCAACAGATACGCAGTATTTT
cdr3_aa: CASSQDGLAEATDTQYF

d_call: -
v_call: TRBV14
j_call: TRBJ2-7
clone_size: -
cdr3_nt: TGTGCCAGCAGCCACTCTCTCCGGGACAACTCCTACGAGCAGTACTTC
cdr3_aa: CASSHSLRDNSYEQYF

d_call: -
v_call: TRBV7-9
j_call: TRBJ1-3
clone_size: few
cdr3_nt: TGTGCCAGCGCCGGGCAGGGTCACTCTGGAAACACCATATATTTT
cdr3_aa: CASAGQGHSGNTIYF

d_call: TRBD2
v_call: TRBV30
j_call: TRBJ2-3
clone_size: -
cdr3_nt: TGTGCCTGGAGTGGTCCCGGGACTAGGCCTAGCACAGATACGCAGTATTTT
cdr3_aa: CAWSGPGTRPSTDTQYF

d_call: TRBD1
v_call: TRBV7-9
j_call: TRBJ2-6
clone_size: once
cdr3_nt: TGTGCCAGCAGCGCGGACAGGGGGCGATCTGGGGCCAACGTCCTGACTTTC
cdr3_aa: CASSADRGRSGANVLTF

d_call: -
v_call: TRBV27
j_call: TRBJ2-7
clone_size: once
cdr3_nt: TGTGCCAGCAGTTTATCGTCCGGGTCCTCCTACGAGCAGTACTTC
cdr3_aa: CASSLSSGSSYEQYF

d_call: TRBD2
v_call: TRBV4-2
j_call: TRBJ2-1
clone_size: -
cdr3_nt: TGTGCCAGCAGCCAAGATGGACTAGATTCGAGCTCCTACAATGAGCAGTTCTTC
cdr3_aa: CASSQDGLDSSSYNEQFF

d_call: -
v_call: TRBV25-1
j_call: TRBJ1-2
clone_size: -
cdr3_nt: TGTGCCAGCAGTGAATCAGTAGGGGAAGACTATGGCTACACCTTC
cdr3_aa: CASSESVGEDYGYTF

d_call: TRBD2
v_call: TRBV19
j_call: TRBJ2-1
clone_size: once
cdr3_nt: TGTGCCAGTAGTATTCGGTGGGGAGGGCCGAGGAATGAGCAGTTCTTC
cdr3_aa: CASSIRWGGPRNEQFF

d_call: -
v_call: TRBV5-1
j_call: TRBJ2-3
clone_size: -
cdr3_nt: TGCGCCAGCAGCTTTACACAGGTAACAGATACGCAGTATTTT
cdr3_aa: CASSFTQVTDTQYF

d_call: -
v_call: TRBV18
j_call: TRBJ2-1
clone_size: few
cdr3_nt: TGTGCCAGCTCACCACCGCGGCGGGGTGAGCAGTTCTTC
cdr3_aa: CASSPPRRGEQFF

d_call: -
v_call: TRBV5-1
j_call: TRBJ2-5
clone_size: -
cdr3_nt: TGCGCCAGCAGCTTGGATAGATATGTGGAAGAGACCCAGTACTTC
cdr3_aa: CASSLDRYVEETQYF

d_call: TRBD2
v_call: TRBV18
j_call: TRBJ2-3
clone_size: -
cdr3_nt: TGTGCCAGCTCACCACCCGGTCCGCGGGAGGGCCAGGATACGCAGTATTTT
cdr3_aa: CASSPPGPREGQDTQYF

d_call: -
v_call: TRBV12-2
j_call: TRBJ1-2
clone_size: -
cdr3_nt: TGTGCAAGTCGCTTGTACAGGGAAACCTATGGCTACACCTTC
cdr3_aa: CASRLYRETYGYTF

d_call: -
v_call: TRBV4-3
j_call: TRBJ2-3
clone_size: -
cdr3_nt: TGCGCCAGCAGCCAAGTAGGAGCAGGACCGAGGACAAGAGATACGCAGTATTTT
cdr3_aa: CASSQVGAGPRTRDTQYF

d_call: -
v_call: TRBV5-8
j_call: TRBJ1-1
clone_size: -
cdr3_nt: TGTGCCAGCAGCTCGCTCGGGGAGGCTTTCTTT
cdr3_aa: CASSSLGEAFF

d_call: TRBD2
v_call: TRBV18
j_call: TRBJ2-7
clone_size: -
cdr3_nt: TGTGCCAGCTCACCAGGGGTGGGTAGCGGGGACGGGACGTTGCAGTACTTC
cdr3_aa: CASSPGVGSGDGTLQYF

d_call: TRBD1
v_call: TRBV19
j_call: TRBJ1-2
clone_size: few
cdr3_nt: TGTGCCAGTAGTTTTCTGTACAGGGGAGCTGGCTATGGCTACACCTTC
cdr3_aa: CASSFLYRGAGYGYTF

d_call: TRBD2
v_call: TRBV30
j_call: TRBJ2-1
clone_size: -
cdr3_nt: TGTGCCTGGAGTGCTCCTAGCGGGAGTGGGAATGAGCAGTTCTTC
cdr3_aa: CAWSAPSGSGNEQFF

d_call: TRBD1
v_call: TRBV15
j_call: TRBJ2-1
clone_size: -
cdr3_nt: TGTGCCACCAGCAGGATCGGCAGGGGGCGGGCGTTCTTC
cdr3_aa: CATSRIGRGRAFF

d_call: TRBD2
v_call: TRBV5-4
j_call: TRBJ2-3
clone_size: -
cdr3_nt: TGTGCCAGCAGCCAACCTAGCGGGGGTTATAACACAGATACGCAGTATTTT
cdr3_aa: CASSQPSGGYNTDTQYF

d_call: -
v_call: TRBV28
j_call: TRBJ2-1
clone_size: -
cdr3_nt: TGTGCCAGCAGTCCCAACAGGGTTCTAAGCTCCTACAATGAGCAGTTCTTC
cdr3_aa: CASSPNRVLSSYNEQFF

d_call: TRBD1
v_call: TRBV18
j_call: TRBJ1-1
clone_size: -
cdr3_nt: TGTGCCAGCTCAGAACAGGGGGCGCGGAACACTGAAGCTTTCTTT
cdr3_aa: CASSEQGARNTEAFF

d_call: TRBD2
v_call: TRBV27
j_call: TRBJ2-5
clone_size: -
cdr3_nt: TGTGCCAGCACCGAGAGCGGGAGAGGAGAGACCCAGTACTTC
cdr3_aa: CASTESGRGETQYF

d_call: -
v_call: TRBV5-1
j_call: TRBJ2-7
clone_size: -
cdr3_nt: TGCGCCAGCAGCACAGCAGGCGAGCAGTACTTC
cdr3_aa: CASSTAGEQYF

d_call: -
v_call: TRBV28
j_call: TRBJ1-1
clone_size: -
cdr3_nt: TGTGCCAGCAGCTACAGGGCCCCGAACACTGAAGCTTTCTTT
cdr3_aa: CASSYRAPNTEAFF

d_call: -
v_call: TRBV7-9
j_call: TRBJ2-7
clone_size: -
cdr3_nt: TGTGCCACCAGGGGGGGTTTCTCCTACGAGCAGTACTTC
cdr3_aa: CATRGGFSYEQYF

d_call: -
v_call: TRBV6-4
j_call: TRBJ2-1
clone_size: -
cdr3_nt: TGTGCCAGCAGCCCCCACGGGACTTACAATGAGCAGTTCTTC
cdr3_aa: CASSPHGTYNEQFF

d_call: TRBD1
v_call: TRBV30
j_call: TRBJ2-7
clone_size: -
cdr3_nt: TGTGCCTGGCATGGGACAGAACACTCCTACGAGCAGTACTTC
cdr3_aa: CAWHGTEHSYEQYF

d_call: TRBD2
v_call: TRBV6-5
j_call: TRBJ2-1
clone_size: -
cdr3_nt: TGTGCCAGCAGTTACACCCGGGCCGGGAGGGCGAATGAGCAGTTCTTC
cdr3_aa: CASSYTRAGRANEQFF

d_call: TRBD1
v_call: TRBV6-1
j_call: TRBJ1-1
clone_size: once
cdr3_nt: TGTGCCAGCAGTGAAGCTGGGGACAGGGACAACACTGAAGCTTTCTTT
cdr3_aa: CASSEAGDRDNTEAFF

d_call: -
v_call: TRBV28
j_call: TRBJ2-3
clone_size: -
cdr3_nt: TGTGCCAGCAGTTTATCGGGGCGGGATAGACTGTGCACAGATACGCAGTATTTT
cdr3_aa: CASSLSGRDRLCTDTQYF

d_call: TRBD2
v_call: TRBV5-4
j_call: TRBJ2-3
clone_size: -
cdr3_nt: TGTGCCAGCAGCTTGGTTGTCGGGCTAGCGGCGGGAGCAGATACGCAGTATTTT
cdr3_aa: CASSLVVGLAAGADTQYF

d_call: TRBD1
v_call: TRBV11-2
j_call: TRBJ1-5
clone_size: -
cdr3_nt: TGTGCCAGCAGCTTAGATCAGGGGGCCAGGGGCAATCAGCCCCAGCATTTT
cdr3_aa: CASSLDQGARGNQPQHF

d_call: TRBD2
v_call: TRBV2
j_call: TRBJ2-1
clone_size: -
cdr3_nt: TGTGCCAGCAGTGAAACGCGACTAGCGGGAGTAGGGGGAACGGGTGAGCAGTTCTTC
cdr3_aa: CASSETRLAGVGGTGEQFF

d_call: TRBD2
v_call: TRBV10-3
j_call: TRBJ2-7
clone_size: -
cdr3_nt: TGTGCCATCAGTGGGCGGGAGGGCCTCTACGAGCAGTACTTC
cdr3_aa: CAISGREGLYEQYF

d_call: TRBD2
v_call: TRBV5-4
j_call: TRBJ2-3
clone_size: -
cdr3_nt: TGTGCCAGCAGCTATAGCGGGATGAGCACAGATACGCAGTATTTT
cdr3_aa: CASSYSGMSTDTQYF

d_call: -
v_call: TRBV19
j_call: TRBJ2-1
clone_size: -
cdr3_nt: TGTGCCAGTAGTCACGGGACTCTTCCCGAGAATGAGCAGTTCTTC
cdr3_aa: CASSHGTLPENEQFF

d_call: -
v_call: TRBV27
j_call: TRBJ1-1
clone_size: -
cdr3_nt: TGTGCCAGCAGTCCCGGTAGGGGGAACACTGAAGCTTTCTTT
cdr3_aa: CASSPGRGNTEAFF